This passage covers 7 T cell receptor beta chains from one sample sequenced in a study of blood T cell repertoires in COVID-19. Assay: immunoSEQ multiplex PCR; the TCRdb copy retains only in-frame clones and omits some. The sample shows under 300,000 clones, roughly nine tenths of them seen only once. Sequenced: PBMCs or T cells enriched from blood (not recorded which). These receptors came from a human donor in a cohort exposed to, infected with or recovered from COVID-19 (not recorded which). The donor label of this sample is uncertain.

The chain employs TRBV19 and TRBJ2-1; tentatively, D is TRBD1 (5 bases). Trimming cost V 3 bases and J 5 bases, with 8 bases left between them. Germline-derived CDR1 and CDR2 are LNHDA and SQIVND (reference sequence). The CDR3 spans 13 residues. The CDR3 bases are TGTGCCAGTAGTATTATCAGGGACAATGAGCAGTTCTTC. Translating it yields CASSIIRDNEQFF. Full variable domain (missing parts from reference TRBV19 and TRBJ2-1): DGGITQSPKYLFRKEGQNVTLSCEQNLNHDAMYWYRQDPGQGLRLIYYSQIVNDFQKGDIAEGYSVSREKKESFPLTVTSAQKNPTAFYLCASSIIRDNEQFFGPGTRLTVL.

The rearrangement joins TRBV9 to TRBJ2-2; 7 nucleotides line up with TRBD1. V gave up 7 bases and J gave up 0 bases; unmatched junction bases: 3. CDR1 is SGDLS, CDR2 YYNGEE, per germline. CDR3 length: 14 amino acids. The CDR3 loop is CASGQVSNTGELFF. The DNA for the CDR3 is TGTGCCAGCGGACAGGTTTCGAACACCGGGGAGCTGTTTTTT.

The table lists this clone with a few counts. The gene calls are TRBV9 and TRBJ2-1, with D possibly TRBD1 on 6 matching bases. The CDR3 spans 16 residues. CDR1 SGDLS and CDR2 YYNGEE come from the germline V gene. Trimming left V 3 bases short and J 5 bases short, with 18 bases between. CDR3 residues: CASSAQGYLGDNEQFF. DNA for the CDR3: TGTGCCAGCAGCGCGCAGGGGTATTTAGGAGACAATGAGCAGTTCTTC.

This clone was observed once. The V call is TRBV6-5, the J call TRBJ1-2; 7 positions agree with TRBD1. The length of the CDR3 is 13 residues. V shed 0 bases and J 5 bases; nucleotides not matched to a gene: 0. CDR1 and CDR2 (germline): MNHEY, SVGAGI. CDR3 residues: CASSYSGQYGYTF. In DNA form, the CDR3 reads TGTGCCAGCAGTTACTCGGGACAGTATGGCTACACCTTC.

V and J are TRBV30 and TRBJ1-2, with 7 bases identical to TRBD1. Germline-derived CDR1 and CDR2 are GTSNPN and SVGIG (reference sequence). The CDR3 runs 15 residues. Trimming took 3 bases from V and 2 from J; bases not matched to a gene: 9. CDR3 coding DNA: TGTGCCTGGAGGGACAGGACATTGGGAAACTATGGCTACACCTTC. It specifies CAWRDRTLGNYGYTF.

A single count supports this clone. The chain joins TRBV11-2 to TRBJ1-2; D is perhaps TRBD1 (5 bases). The CDR3 contains 16 residues. Trimming pared 1 base from V and 6 bases from J, leaving 18 bases between. CDR1 is SGHAT, CDR2 FQNNGV, per germline. This chain's CDR3 is CASSLAVGRGGHGYTF. In nucleotides, the CDR3 is TGTGCCAGCAGCTTAGCCGTGGGGAGGGGAGGACATGGCTACACCTTC.

The chain recombines TRBV14 with TRBJ2-1; D is possibly TRBD1 (5 bases). Germline V gene sequence: CDR1 SGHDN, CDR2 FVKESK. This CDR3 is built from 14 residues. With 4 bases removed from V and 7 bases from J, the gap between germline ends came to 14 bases. DNA for the CDR3: TGTGCCAGCAGCCCTCCCGTCAGGGCAAATGAGCAGTTCTTC. Translating gives CASSPPVRANEQFF.